What follows are 19 T cell receptor beta chains derived from one specimen sequenced in a study of blood T cell repertoires in COVID-19. Assay: immunoSEQ multiplex PCR; the TCRdb copy retains only in-frame clones and omits some. The sample lists under 300,000 clones, over 75% occurring once. Sequencing input: peripheral blood. The receptors shown here come from a man younger than 45 who had recovered from COVID-19.

V usage is TRBV5-1 and J usage is TRBJ2-3; D ambiguous. This CDR3 comprises 14 residues. Germline CDR1 and CDR2: SGHRS and YFSETQ. V lost 4 bases to trimming and J lost 2 bases, with 11 bases between them. The CDR3 sequence is CASSPQHNTDTQYF. Written as DNA, the CDR3 is TGCGCCAGCAGCCCCCAACATAACACAGATACGCAGTATTTT.

This clone occurred once. V usage is TRBV19 and J usage is TRBJ1-2, with D maybe TRBD1 (5 bases). Trimming removed 7 bases from V and 8 bases from J, with 14 bases in between. The germline gives CDR1 LNHDA, CDR2 SQIVND (reference sequence). The CDR3 is 12 amino acids. CDR3 nucleotides: TGTGCCAGTAACGGAGGACGGGGGGGCTACACCTTC. Encoded protein: CASNGGRGGYTF.

V is TRBV27 and J is TRBJ1-4; D ambiguous. Trimming stripped 6 bases from V and 5 bases from J, with 10 bases between. The CDR3 has 13 amino acids. Germline CDR1 MNHEY, CDR2 SMNVEV (reference sequence). For the CDR3, the DNA is TGTGCCAGCAGCACGGGTCTCAATGAAAAACTGTTTTTT. Protein: CASSTGLNEKLFF.

This clone was seen more than once but under ten times. The V gene is TRBV25-1, the J gene TRBJ2-2; D unresolved. The germline gives CDR1 MGHDK, CDR2 SYGVNS. V was shortened by 3 bases and J by 2 bases, with 10 bases between the two germline ends. The CDR3 covers 15 residues. CDR3 DNA sequence: TGTGCCAGCAGTGAGACCAGGTACAACACCGGGGAGCTGTTTTTT. This encodes CASSETRYNTGELFF.

This clone was counted only a few times. J is TRBJ2-1 and V is TRBV9; D gene unclear. Deletions cut 0 bases from V and 4 bases from J, with 8 bases between. The CDR3 is made up of 14 amino acids. Germline lookup yields CDR1 SGDLS and CDR2 YYNGEE. CDR3 protein: CASSVEQIYNEQFF. Written as DNA, the CDR3 is TGTGCCAGCAGCGTAGAACAGATATACAATGAGCAGTTCTTC.

The chain recombines TRBV28 with TRBJ1-5; TRBD1 might be the D (5 bases). CDR1 MDHEN and CDR2 SYDVKM come from the germline V gene. This CDR3 is 15 amino acids long. V shed 6 bases and J shed 5 bases, with 17 bases lying between them. Written as DNA, the CDR3 is TGTGCCAGCAGCAGGGTTGGGCAGGCCTATCAGCCCCAGCATTTT. The encoded protein is CASSRVGQAYQPQHF.

V usage is TRBV9 and J usage is TRBJ2-7, with D hard to call. CDR3 length: 15 amino acids. Germline values: CDR1 SGDLS, CDR2 YYNGEE. Trimming stripped 0 bases from V and 3 bases from J, with 13 bases between. The CDR3 DNA is TGTGCCAGCAGCGTAGGGGTACGGAGAGACTACGAGCAGTACTTC. As protein: CASSVGVRRDYEQYF.

The chain is built from TRBV5-1 and TRBJ1-1, with 8 bases identical to TRBD1. The CDR3 contains 15 residues. The J segment lost 5 bases and the V segment lost 0 bases, leaving 6 bases of the junction unmatched. Germline CDR1 and CDR2: SGHRS and YFSETQ. The CDR3 DNA follows: TGCGCCAGCAGCTTGGGAGACAGGGGATGGACTGAAGCTTTCTTT. Its protein is CASSLGDRGWTEAFF. Drawing the rest from reference TRBV5-1 and TRBJ1-1, the complete variable domain is KAGVTQTPRYLIKTRGQQVTLSCSPISGHRSVSWYQQTPGQGLQFLFEYFSETQRNKGNFPGRFSGRQFSNSRSEMNVSTLELGDSALYLCASSLGDRGWTEAFFGQGTRLTVV.

The rearrangement joins TRBV27 to TRBJ1-5; D is possibly TRBD1 (5 bases). V dropped 2 bases and J dropped 5 bases, with 7 bases sitting between them. The CDR3 contains 13 residues. Germline CDR1 MNHEY, CDR2 SMNVEV (reference sequence). CDR3 region: CASSLDSYQPQHF. Here the CDR3 DNA reads TGTGCCAGCAGTTTAGACAGCTATCAGCCCCAGCATTTT.

A few counts support this clone. V and J are TRBV5-1 and TRBJ2-1; TRBD2 is a possible D gene (5 bases). V lost 0 bases, J lost 10 bases, and 20 bases lay in between. The CDR3 is 16 residues long. Germline CDR1 is SGHRS and CDR2 is YFSETQ. CDR3 DNA: TGCGCCAGCAGCTTGGTGCCCCTCGGAGGAATGAACGAGCAGTTCTTC. The encoded protein is CASSLVPLGGMNEQFF.

The chain links TRBV15 to TRBJ2-1; possibly TRBD2 for D (6 bases). The germline gives CDR1 LNHNV, CDR2 YYDKDF (reference sequence). The CDR3 length is 14 residues. Trimming left V 1 base short and J 7 bases short, with 11 bases between. The CDR3 region has the DNA TGTGCCACCAGCAGAGGGCCTAGCGCGAATGAGCAGTTCTTC. It codes for CATSRGPSANEQFF.

About this clone itself: The sample holds other DNA sequences that translate to the same CDR3. The chain carries TRBV13 and TRBJ2-5; TRBD2 aligns across 11 bases. The germline V gene encodes CDR1 PRHDT and CDR2 FYEKMQ (reference sequence). Trimming cost V 0 bases and J 6 bases; bases outside gene matches: 6. This CDR3 has 16 amino acids. CDR3 sequence: CASSLGLAGGEKTQYF. The DNA for the CDR3 is TGTGCCAGCAGCTTAGGGCTAGCGGGGGGCGAGAAGACCCAGTACTTC.

V and J are TRBV5-1 and TRBJ1-1; TRBD1 is a possible D gene (6 bases). This CDR3 region has 18 residues. The V and J ends lost 4 bases and 0 bases respectively, with 22 bases between them. Germline assignment: CDR1 SGHRS and CDR2 YFSETQ. This chain's CDR3 is CASSPWGPGAVMNTEAFF. The CDR3 coding sequence is TGCGCCAGCAGCCCTTGGGGGCCCGGGGCCGTCATGAACACTGAAGCTTTCTTT.

The gene calls are TRBV27 and TRBJ2-2, with D unclear. The germline V gene encodes CDR1 MNHEY and CDR2 SMNVEV (reference sequence). The CDR3 is 13 residues long. Trimming shortened V by 7 bases and J by 1 base, and 7 bases separated the two germline ends. The CDR3: CASTQENTGELFF. Written as DNA, the CDR3 is TGTGCCAGCACCCAGGAGAACACCGGGGAGCTGTTTTTT.

This clone was seen a single time. CDR3 sequence: CASSLWGGQPQHF. CDR3 in DNA: TGTGCCAGCAGCTTATGGGGAGGGCAGCCCCAGCATTTT. V usage is TRBV5-5 and J usage is TRBJ1-5, with D unresolved. The germline gives CDR1 SGHKS, CDR2 YYEKEE (reference sequence). This CDR3 spans 13 amino acids. Trimming pared 2 bases from V and 7 bases from J, leaving 10 bases between.

The chain uses TRBV14 and TRBJ2-4, with D unresolved. V lost 0 bases, J lost 0 bases, and 15 bases lay in between. The CDR3 is 18 amino acids. From germline, CDR1 is SGHDN and CDR2 FVKESK. The CDR3 spells CASSQDSQDTIAKNIQYF. DNA for the CDR3: TGTGCCAGCAGCCAAGACAGTCAGGATACAATAGCCAAAAACATTCAGTACTTC.

The J gene is TRBJ1-6, the V gene TRBV7-8; D is ambiguous. V lost 0 bases and J 6 bases, leaving 15 bases between the germline ends. The V gene's germline CDR1 is SGHVS and CDR2 FQNEAQ. The CDR3 is made up of 17 amino acids. The CDR3 loop is CASSLAGGLPRNSPLHF. The CDR3 DNA reads TGTGCCAGCAGCTTAGCCGGAGGTCTACCGCGTAATTCACCCCTCCACTTT.

The sample holds one count of this clone. The rearrangement joins TRBV7-9 to TRBJ2-2, with 10 nucleotides matching TRBD1. Germline-derived CDR1 and CDR2 are SEHNR and FQNEAQ (reference sequence). The CDR3 loop spans 16 amino acids. The V and J ends lost 5 bases and 5 bases, in that order; junction bases with no gene match: 8. In DNA form, the CDR3 reads TGTGCCAGCAGCCACCGGGACAGGGGCCAAACCGGGGAGCTGTTTTTT. It is translated as CASSHRDRGQTGELFF.

The chain has TRBV19 and TRBJ2-7; perhaps TRBD1 as D (6 bases). Germline lookup yields CDR1 LNHDA and CDR2 SQIVND (reference sequence). V lost 3 bases to trimming and J lost 1 base, with 13 bases between them. The CDR3 spans 15 residues. CDR3 region: CASSMDSTTSYEQYF. The CDR3 DNA reads TGTGCCAGTAGTATGGACAGTACTACATCCTACGAGCAGTACTTC.